These T cell receptor beta chains were read from a single sample in a study of neoadjuvant nivolumab and ipilimumab in lung cancer. Libraries were prepared by immunoSEQ multiplex PCR; TCRdb keeps only in-frame clonotypes and omits some of them. This sample carries about 15,000 clones, 60% to 80% of them seen once, and the ten largest clones take roughly 8%. The material sequenced was tumor tissue, taken after neoadjuvant nivolumab, alone or with ipilimumab, at or shortly before surgery. Receptor source: an adult with non-small cell lung cancer. CDR3s leave out the opening cysteine and the closing phenylalanine or tryptophan. D genes are given only for firm matches.

>.|TRBV7-9
ASREQGGVNTEAF
>.|TRBV6-6
ASSPVGLGEQY
>TRBD2|TRBV9
ASSVPSGEANTGELF
>.|TRBV5-1
ASSPARLRSPYEQY
>TRBD1|TRBV30
AWSEGQVTDTQY
>.|TRBV4-3
ASSQEGGTEAF
>.|TRBV6-5
ASIPTVTGELF
>TRBD1|TRBV30
AWRGTGDPKAPQKLAKNIQY
>.|TRBV5-1
ASSLFGGVGNEQF
>.|TRBV7-9
ASSLEHNTEAF
>.|TRBV30
AWSPVSSRKAASYT
>TRBD1|TRBV5-1
ASSSGGDRGEEQY
>.|TRBV18
ASSPDQNSVEAF
>.|TRBV4-1
ASSRDPDRPQY
>TRBD2|TRBV5-4
ASIIAGDNEQF
>.|TRBV7-9
ASSPDINYGYT
>TRBD1|TRBV5-6
ASSLGTGSSYNEQF
>.|TRBV11-2
ASSLAWGDTDTQY
>TRBD1|TRBV9
ASSPTGYGEKLF
>.|TRBV19
ASSIPGLQNEQF
>.|TRBV19
ASSWGGNTGELF
>.|TRBV4-2
ASSRESRGDQPQH
>TRBD1|TRBV9
ASSKGAEQF
>TRBD1|TRBV4-1
ASSQTDRASYGYT
>TRBD1|TRBV4-2
ASSPLGQGPYEQY
>.|TRBV5-6
ASSLRGGATDTQY
>.|TRBV14
ASSQDQGVGEQF
>.|TRBV6-1
ATETRGGLGGELF
>.|TRBV30
AWSQVESGANVLT
>.|TRBV7-9
ASSAMNYGYT
>TRBD1|TRBV29-1
SVEGTGGYEQY
>.|TRBV2
ASRWTQQETQY
>TRBD1|TRBV15
ATSRDLRTGDYGYT
>.|TRBV11-3
ASSSTEGRGTGELF
>TRBD1|TRBV6-1
ASTGQGAIGTEAF
>.|TRBV6-1
ASSEPGMNTEAF
>.|TRBV11-3
ASSPSGTLNSYEQY
>.|TRBV5-1
ASSSAGVMNTEAF
>TRBD1|TRBV5-6
ASSLAPGQGHSPLH
>TRBD1|TRBV5-1
ASSLAYRGQETQY
>.|TRBV2
ASQGGAASWETQY
>.|TRBV2
ASGRLGGYT
>TRBD2|TRBV9
ASSGETSGDLEQF
>TRBD2|TRBV5-4
ASSLGLAGDLSYEQY
>TRBD1|TRBV5-5
ASSQEGGAGQPQH
>.|TRBV7-2
ASSLVSGGREQF
>.|TRBV6-1
ASSWEREKQY
>TRBD1|TRBV10-3
AIRADRAYEQY
>TRBD1|TRBV7-8
ASSTGQGVAETQY
>.|TRBV5-4
ASSTVLANTEAF
>.|TRBV5-5
ASSLIIQYGYT
>.|TRBV5-4
ASSLEGFGEQY
>TRBD1|TRBV7-9
ASSRDRGNYGYT
>.|TRBV29-1
SASDGSYEQY
>TRBD1|TRBV5-1
ASSLDTTGVEQY